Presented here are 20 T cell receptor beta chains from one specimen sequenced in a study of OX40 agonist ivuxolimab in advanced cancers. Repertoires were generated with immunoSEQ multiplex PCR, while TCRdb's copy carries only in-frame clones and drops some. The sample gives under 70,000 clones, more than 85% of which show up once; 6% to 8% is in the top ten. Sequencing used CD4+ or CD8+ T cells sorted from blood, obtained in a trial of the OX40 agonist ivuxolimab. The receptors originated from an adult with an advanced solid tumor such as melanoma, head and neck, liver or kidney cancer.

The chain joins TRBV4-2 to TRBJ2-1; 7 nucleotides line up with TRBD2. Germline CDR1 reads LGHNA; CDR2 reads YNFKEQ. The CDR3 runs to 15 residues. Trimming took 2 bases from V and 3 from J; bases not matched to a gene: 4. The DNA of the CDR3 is TGTGCCAGCAGCCAAACTAGCGACGACTACAATGAGCAGTTCTTC. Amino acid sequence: CASSQTSDDYNEQFF.

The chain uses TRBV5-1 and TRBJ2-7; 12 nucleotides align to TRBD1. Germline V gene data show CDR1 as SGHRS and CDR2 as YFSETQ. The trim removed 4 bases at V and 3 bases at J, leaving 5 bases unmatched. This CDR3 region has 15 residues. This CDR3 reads CASSHRDRGLYEQYF. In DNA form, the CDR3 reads TGCGCCAGCAGCCACCGGGACAGGGGGCTCTACGAGCAGTACTTC.

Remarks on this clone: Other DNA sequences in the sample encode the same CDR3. CDR3 residues: CASSLSGGSGNTIYF. Written as DNA, the CDR3 is TGTGCCAGCAGTTTATCCGGGGGGTCTGGAAACACCATATATTTT. The J gene is TRBJ1-3, the V gene TRBV27; D perhaps matches TRBD1 (5 bases). This CDR3 has 15 amino acids. With 0 bases removed from V and 1 base from J, the gap between germline ends came to 7 bases. Germline V gene lookup returns CDR1 MNHEY and CDR2 SMNVEV (reference sequence).

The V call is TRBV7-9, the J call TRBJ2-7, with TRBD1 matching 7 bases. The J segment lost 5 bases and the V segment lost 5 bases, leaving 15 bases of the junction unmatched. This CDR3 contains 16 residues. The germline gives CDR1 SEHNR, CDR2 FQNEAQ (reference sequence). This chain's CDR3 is CASSTRLGGAFHEQYF. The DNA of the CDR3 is TGTGCCAGCAGCACTCGCTTAGGGGGCGCGTTCCACGAGCAGTACTTC.

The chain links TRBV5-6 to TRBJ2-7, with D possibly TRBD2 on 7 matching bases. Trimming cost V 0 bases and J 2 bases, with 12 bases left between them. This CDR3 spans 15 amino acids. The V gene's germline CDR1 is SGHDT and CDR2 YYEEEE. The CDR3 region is CASSLEGEGTYEQYF. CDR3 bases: TGTGCCAGCAGCTTGGAGGGGGAGGGGACCTACGAGCAGTACTTC.

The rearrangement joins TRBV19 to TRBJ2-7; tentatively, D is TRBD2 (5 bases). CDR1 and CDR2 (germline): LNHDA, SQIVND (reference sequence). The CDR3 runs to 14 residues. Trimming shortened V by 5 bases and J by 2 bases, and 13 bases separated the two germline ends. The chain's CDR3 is CASSRRSDPYEQYF. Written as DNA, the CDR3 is TGTGCCAGTAGTCGGAGGTCAGACCCCTACGAGCAGTACTTC.

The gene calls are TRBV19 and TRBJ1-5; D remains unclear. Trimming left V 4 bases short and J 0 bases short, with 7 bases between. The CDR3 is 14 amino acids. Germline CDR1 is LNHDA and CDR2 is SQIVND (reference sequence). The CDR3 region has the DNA TGTGCCAGTAGTAGAAGTAATAGCAATCAGCCCCAGCATTTT. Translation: CASSRSNSNQPQHF.

The CDR3 loop reads CASTPGWGGGTGELFF. The CDR3 DNA follows: TGTGCCAGCACCCCAGGGTGGGGGGGCGGCACCGGGGAGCTGTTTTTT. The chain carries TRBV27 and TRBJ2-2; TRBD2 might be the D (7 bases). V lost 7 bases and J lost 4, with 19 bases in between. CDR1 and CDR2 (germline): MNHEY, SMNVEV (reference sequence). This CDR3 has 16 residues.

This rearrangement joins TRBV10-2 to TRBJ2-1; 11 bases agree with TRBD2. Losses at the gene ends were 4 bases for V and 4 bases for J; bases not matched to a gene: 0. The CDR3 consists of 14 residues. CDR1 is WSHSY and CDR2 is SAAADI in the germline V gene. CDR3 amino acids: CASSASGGYNEQFF. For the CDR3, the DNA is TGCGCCAGCAGTGCTAGCGGGGGGTACAATGAGCAGTTCTTC.

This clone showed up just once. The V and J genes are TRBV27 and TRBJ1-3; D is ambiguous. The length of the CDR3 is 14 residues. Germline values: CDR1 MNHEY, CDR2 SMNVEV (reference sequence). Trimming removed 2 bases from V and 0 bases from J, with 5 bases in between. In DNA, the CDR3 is TGTGCCAGCAGTTTAGGGGTCTCTGGAAACACCATATATTTT. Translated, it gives CASSLGVSGNTIYF.

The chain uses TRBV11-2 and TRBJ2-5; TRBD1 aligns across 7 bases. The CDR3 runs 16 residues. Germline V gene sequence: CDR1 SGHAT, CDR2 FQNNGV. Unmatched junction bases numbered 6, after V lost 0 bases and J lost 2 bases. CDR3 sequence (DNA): TGTGCCAGCAGCTTAGACAGGGGGAGCGGACAAGAGACCCAGTACTTC. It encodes CASSLDRGSGQETQYF.

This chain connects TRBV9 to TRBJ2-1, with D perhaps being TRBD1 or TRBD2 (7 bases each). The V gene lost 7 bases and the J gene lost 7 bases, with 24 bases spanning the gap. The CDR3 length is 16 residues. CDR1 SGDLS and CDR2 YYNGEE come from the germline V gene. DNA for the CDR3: TGTGCCAGCTCCCAGGGGGGGGCGAACGCAGTAAATGAGCAGTTCTTC. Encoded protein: CASSQGGANAVNEQFF.

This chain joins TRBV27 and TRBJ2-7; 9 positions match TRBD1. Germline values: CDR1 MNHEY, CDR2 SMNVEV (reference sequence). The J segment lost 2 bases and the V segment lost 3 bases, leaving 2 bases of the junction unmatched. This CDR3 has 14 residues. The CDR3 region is CASSFDRGAYEQYF. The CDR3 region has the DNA TGTGCCAGCAGTTTCGACAGGGGGGCCTACGAGCAGTACTTC.

Written as DNA, the CDR3 is TGTGCCAGCAGCTCCACGGTGGCAGGGTCGGGGATCAACGGAGCTTTCTTT. Its protein is CASSSTVAGSGINGAFF. The V gene is TRBV11-2, the J gene TRBJ1-1; perhaps TRBD1 as D (5 bases). There are 17 residues in the CDR3. CDR1 and CDR2 (germline): SGHAT, FQNNGV. V lost 4 bases and J lost 10, with 28 bases in between.

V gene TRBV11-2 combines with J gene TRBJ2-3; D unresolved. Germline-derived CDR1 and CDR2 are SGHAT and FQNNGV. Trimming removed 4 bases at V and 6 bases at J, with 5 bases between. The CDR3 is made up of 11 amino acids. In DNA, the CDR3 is TGTGCCAGCAGCTCGCAGGATACGCAGTATTTT. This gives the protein CASSSQDTQYF.

The CDR3, as DNA: TGTGCCAGTAGTCCTTTTGACAATGAGCAGTTCTTC. This gives the protein CASSPFDNEQFF. J is TRBJ2-1 and V is TRBV19, with D unresolved. V was cut by 5 bases and J by 5 bases, with 7 bases left in between. CDR3 size: 12 residues. CDR1 and CDR2 (germline): LNHDA, SQIVND (reference sequence).

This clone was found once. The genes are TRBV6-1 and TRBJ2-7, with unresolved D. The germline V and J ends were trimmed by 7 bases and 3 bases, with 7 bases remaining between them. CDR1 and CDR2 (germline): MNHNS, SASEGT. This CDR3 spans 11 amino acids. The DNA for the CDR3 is TGTGCCAGCATTTGGGACTACGAGCAGTACTTC. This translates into CASIWDYEQYF.

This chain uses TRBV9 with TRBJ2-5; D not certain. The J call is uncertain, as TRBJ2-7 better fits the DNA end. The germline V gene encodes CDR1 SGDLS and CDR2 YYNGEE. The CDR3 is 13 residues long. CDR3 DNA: TGTGCCAGCAGCGTAACGGGCTCTTACGAGCAGTACTTC. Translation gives CASSVTGSYEQYF.

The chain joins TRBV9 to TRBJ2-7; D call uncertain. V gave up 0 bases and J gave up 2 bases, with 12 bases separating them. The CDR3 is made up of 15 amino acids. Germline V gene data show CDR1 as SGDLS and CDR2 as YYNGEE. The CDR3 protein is CASSVGTPPTYEQYF. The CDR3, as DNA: TGTGCCAGCAGCGTAGGTACGCCGCCGACCTACGAGCAGTACTTC.

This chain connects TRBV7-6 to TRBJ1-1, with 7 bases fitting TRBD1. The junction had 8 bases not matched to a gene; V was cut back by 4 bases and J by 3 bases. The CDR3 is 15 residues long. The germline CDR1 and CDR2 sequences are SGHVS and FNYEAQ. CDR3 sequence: CASSSRQGFHTEAFF. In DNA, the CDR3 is TGTGCCAGCAGCTCCCGACAGGGCTTTCACACTGAAGCTTTCTTT.